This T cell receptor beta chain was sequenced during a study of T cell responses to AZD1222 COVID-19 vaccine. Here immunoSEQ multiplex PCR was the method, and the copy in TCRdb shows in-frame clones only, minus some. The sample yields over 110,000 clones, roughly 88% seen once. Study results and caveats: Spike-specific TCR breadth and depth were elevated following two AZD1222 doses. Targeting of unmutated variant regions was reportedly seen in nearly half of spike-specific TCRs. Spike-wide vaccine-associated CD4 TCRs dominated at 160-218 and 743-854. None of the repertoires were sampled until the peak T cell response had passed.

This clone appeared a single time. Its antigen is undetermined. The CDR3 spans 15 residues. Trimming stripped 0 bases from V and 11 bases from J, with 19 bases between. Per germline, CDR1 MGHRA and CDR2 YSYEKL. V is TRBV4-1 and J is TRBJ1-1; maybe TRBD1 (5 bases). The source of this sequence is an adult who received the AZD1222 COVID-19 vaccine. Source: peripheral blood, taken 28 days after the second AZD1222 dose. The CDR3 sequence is CASSQEYGGGERAFF. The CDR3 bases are TGCGCCAGCAGCCAAGAGTATGGGGGTGGGGAGAGGGCTTTCTTT.